This T cell receptor beta chain derives from a study of Ad26.COV2.S vaccination and SARS-CoV-2 variants. Study-level information: Ad26.COV2.S was injected intramuscularly once or twice, 56 days apart.

Some clones are missing from TCRdb's copy, which holds only in-frame ones; the method was immunoSEQ multiplex PCR. The sample yields approximately 300,000 clones, around 81% seen once. Documented treatment: about 20 received Ad26.COV2.S at low or high dose, single or two shots; several received placebo; per-sample allocation not given. Following the first vaccine or placebo injection, samples were taken on day 63. Germline CDR1 is SGDLS and CDR2 is YYNGEE. The CDR3 length is 14 residues. The V end lost 0 bases, the J end lost 3 bases, and 9 bases lay between the germline ends. The rearrangement joins TRBV9 to TRBJ2-5; weak D call: TRBD2 (6 bases). This clonotype originated in a person aged 18-65 years who received the Ad26.COV2.S COVID-19 vaccine or a placebo. Sequencing was performed on peripheral blood, taken in a trial of Ad26.COV2.S vaccine versus placebo. The CDR3 sequence: CASSVGGVKETQYF. As DNA, the CDR3 is TGTGCCAGCAGCGTAGGCGGGGTTAAAGAGACCCAGTACTTC.